The 8 T cell receptor beta chains below all came from one sample that was sequenced in a study of T cell responses to AZD1222 COVID-19 vaccine. Only in-frame clones appear in the TCRdb table, and some are missing; sequencing was by immunoSEQ multiplex PCR. Among around 70,000 clones listed, more than 70% were seen once. The specimen was peripheral blood, collected on day 0 of AZD1222 vaccination. Receptor source: an adult in good health.

This clone was counted once. V usage is TRBV19 and J usage is TRBJ2-4, with 8 bases lining up with TRBD1. CDR1 and CDR2 from the germline V gene are LNHDA and SQIVND (reference sequence). V trimming: 3 bases; J trimming: 1 base; junction bases outside the gene matches: 2. The CDR3 runs 15 residues. CDR3 region: CASSIDRGAKNIQYF. The CDR3 DNA is TGTGCCAGTAGTATCGACAGGGGTGCCAAAAACATTCAGTACTTC.

This clone came up once. The gene calls are TRBV20-1 and TRBJ1-5; D ambiguous. This CDR3 is 16 amino acids long. Germline V gene data show CDR1 as DFQATT and CDR2 as SNEGSKA (reference sequence). The V and J ends lost 3 bases and 3 bases respectively, with 18 bases between them. CDR3 sequence: CSASNFGELNNQPQHF. The CDR3 nucleotides are TGCAGTGCTAGTAATTTCGGGGAACTTAACAATCAGCCCCAGCATTTT.

V and J are TRBV18 and TRBJ2-2; D might be TRBD2 (5 bases). This CDR3 has 15 residues. V lost 4 bases and J lost 1, with 10 bases in between. Per the germline V gene, CDR1 is KGHSH and CDR2 is LQKENI. The DNA of the CDR3 is TGTGCCAGCTCACGAACGGGAATGAACACCGGGGAGCTGTTTTTT. Its protein product is CASSRTGMNTGELFF.

The genes are TRBV28 and TRBJ2-2; D gene ambiguous. The CDR3 spans 16 residues. Germline assignment: CDR1 MDHEN and CDR2 SYDVKM. Trimming took off 0 bases at V and 2 bases at J, with 10 bases between the two ends. DNA of the CDR3: TGTGCCAGCAGTTTATGGGATACAGCCAACACCGGGGAGCTGTTTTTT. It encodes CASSLWDTANTGELFF.

J is TRBJ2-7 and V is TRBV4-1; a possible D gene is TRBD2 (6 bases). The ends were cut back, 0 bases at V and 1 base at J, with 13 bases in the middle. Germline CDR1 reads MGHRA; CDR2 reads YSYEKL. The CDR3 extends over 16 amino acids. The CDR3 is CASSQDRKEGSYEQYF. CDR3 sequence (DNA): TGCGCCAGCAGCCAAGATCGGAAGGAGGGTTCCTACGAGCAGTACTTC.

V gene TRBV7-3 combines with J gene TRBJ2-3, with TRBD2 matching over 8 bases. V lost 5 bases, J lost 4 bases, and 5 bases stayed unmatched. Germline V gene lookup returns CDR1 SGHTA and CDR2 FQGTGA. The CDR3 is 14 residues long. The CDR3 loop is CASSPGTSSDTQYF. The CDR3 DNA follows: TGTGCCAGCAGCCCGGGGACTAGTTCAGATACGCAGTATTTT.

The rearrangement links TRBV15 to TRBJ2-7; D unresolved. Germline loops: CDR1 LNHNV, CDR2 YYDKDF (reference sequence). V lost 1 base to trimming and J lost 6 bases, with 16 bases between them. The CDR3 is made up of 15 amino acids. CDR3 loop: CATSRATGRVAEQYF. CDR3 coding DNA: TGTGCCACCAGCAGAGCGACGGGTCGGGTAGCCGAGCAGTACTTC.

The chain is built from TRBV7-4 and TRBJ2-7, with 7 positions matching TRBD1. V shed 1 base and J 3 bases; nucleotides not matched to a gene: 6. The germline V gene encodes CDR1 SGHVT and CDR2 SQSDAQ. The CDR3 is 15 amino acids. CDR3 sequence: CASSLEDRFDYEQYF. CDR3 sequence (DNA): TGTGCCAGCAGCTTAGAGGACAGGTTTGACTACGAGCAGTACTTC.